This T cell receptor beta chain emerged from a study of blood T cell repertoires in COVID-19. Study-wide context: From the United States, Italy and Spain came samples of acute and convalescent COVID-19.

Here immunoSEQ multiplex PCR was the method, and the copy in TCRdb shows in-frame clones only, minus some. The data show around 20,000 clones, with about 90% seen just once and roughly 2.6% held by the top ten. This TCR was recovered from a man between 65 and 80 years old with acute or convalescent COVID-19. Material: peripheral blood.

This CDR3 reads CASRTGEGGYTF. CDR3 in DNA: TGTGCCAGCCGGACAGGGGAGGGTGGCTACACCTTC. V and J are TRBV28 and TRBJ1-2; 9 bases line up with TRBD1. The CDR3 contains 12 residues. V shed 8 bases and J 7 bases; nucleotides not matched to a gene: 5. Germline lookup yields CDR1 MDHEN and CDR2 SYDVKM.